These 5 T cell receptor beta chains were all obtained from the same sample, sequenced in a study of immune evolution from preneoplasia to lung adenocarcinoma. The protocol was immunoSEQ multiplex PCR, while the TCRdb copy is restricted to in-frame clones and leaves out a portion. The sample has around 3,200 clones, 75% to 85% seen once; the top ten hold around an eighth. The sequencing sample was made of FFPE adjacent normal lung tissue. These receptors all stem from a person between 65 and 80 years old with lung adenocarcinoma.

This chain uses TRBV11-2 with TRBJ1-1; D unresolved. Trimming shortened V by 2 bases and J by 7 bases, and 17 bases separated the two germline ends. The germline V gene encodes CDR1 SGHAT and CDR2 FQNNGV. The CDR3 length is 15 residues. This CDR3 is CASSLKSILGHEAFF. The CDR3 DNA sequence: TGTGCCAGCAGCTTAAAAAGCATCCTTGGCCATGAAGCTTTCTTT.

This clone was counted only a few times. The V call is TRBV7-6, the J call TRBJ1-1, with unresolved D. Germline values: CDR1 SGHVS, CDR2 FNYEAQ. The V and J ends lost 0 bases and 5 bases respectively, with 7 bases between them. The CDR3 has 13 amino acids. CDR3 bases: TGTGCCAGCAGCTTAGCCGGGCGGACTGAAGCTTTCTTT. It yields the protein CASSLAGRTEAFF.

In this sample, this clone turned up once. The chain employs TRBV2 and TRBJ1-1; 9 nucleotides align to TRBD1. Germline assignment: CDR1 SNHLY and CDR2 FYNNEI. This CDR3 spans 13 amino acids. Losses at the gene ends were 10 bases for V and 4 bases for J; bases not matched to a gene: 7. The CDR3 sequence: CAIPGQGGTEAFF. The CDR3 region has the DNA TGTGCCATCCCGGGACAGGGAGGCACTGAAGCTTTCTTT.

By sample share, this clone is large. The V gene is TRBV19, the J gene TRBJ2-7, with 7 bases identical to TRBD1. V was pared by 6 bases and J by 7 bases, with 18 bases of the junction left unmatched. Germline V gene lookup returns CDR1 LNHDA and CDR2 SQIVND (reference sequence). This CDR3 spans 16 amino acids. This CDR3 is CASSLDWTGYLKEQYF. For the CDR3, the DNA is TGTGCCAGTAGCCTCGACTGGACAGGATATTTGAAGGAGCAGTACTTC.

This clone came up a few times. The V and J genes are TRBV5-4 and TRBJ2-5, with TRBD1 matching 9 bases. Germline CDR1 reads SGHNT; CDR2 reads YYREEE (reference sequence). There are 14 residues in the CDR3. V lost 4 bases, J lost 5 bases, and 6 bases stayed unmatched. This CDR3 is CASSRDRGIETQYF. Written as DNA, the CDR3 is TGTGCCAGCAGCCGCGACAGGGGGATCGAGACCCAGTACTTC.